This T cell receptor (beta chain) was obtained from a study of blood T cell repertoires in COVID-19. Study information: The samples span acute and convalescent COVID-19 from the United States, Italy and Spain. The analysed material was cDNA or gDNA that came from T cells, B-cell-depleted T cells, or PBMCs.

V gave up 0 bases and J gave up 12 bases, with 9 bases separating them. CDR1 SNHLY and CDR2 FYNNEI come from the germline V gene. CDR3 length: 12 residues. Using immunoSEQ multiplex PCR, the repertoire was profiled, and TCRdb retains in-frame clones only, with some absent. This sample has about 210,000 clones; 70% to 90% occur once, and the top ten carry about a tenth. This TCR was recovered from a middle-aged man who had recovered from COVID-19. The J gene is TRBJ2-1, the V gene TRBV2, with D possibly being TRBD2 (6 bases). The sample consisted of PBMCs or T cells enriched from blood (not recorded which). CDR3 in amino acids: CASSEARRAQFF. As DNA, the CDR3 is TGTGCCAGCAGTGAAGCCCGGAGGGCGCAGTTCTTC.